Shown below are 3 T cell receptor beta chains from a single sample sequenced in a study of shared clonotypes between healthy human individuals. TCRdb's table, derived via immunoSEQ multiplex PCR, lists solely in-frame clones and lacks some. Among 180,000 or so clones listed, approximately 92% were seen once. The sample taken for sequencing was naive CD4+ T cells sorted from blood. Noted subset: CD45RA+ positively selected. These TCRs come from a woman aged 30 to 39 in good health.

The genes are TRBV27 and TRBJ1-5; D possibly corresponds to TRBD1 (5 bases). Germline V gene data show CDR1 as MNHEY and CDR2 as SMNVEV (reference sequence). The CDR3 is 13 amino acids. With 5 bases removed from V and 1 base from J, the gap between germline ends came to 6 bases. The chain's CDR3 is CASSGDSNQPQHF. The CDR3 DNA reads as TGTGCCAGCAGTGGGGACAGCAATCAGCCCCAGCATTTT.

This sequence joins TRBV18 and TRBJ1-5, with D uncertain. From germline, CDR1 is KGHSH and CDR2 LQKENI. The CDR3 spans 15 residues. Trimming shortened V by 6 bases and J by 2 bases, and 14 bases separated the two germline ends. CDR3 sequence: CASSKGSPGNQPQHF. CDR3 bases: TGTGCCAGCTCCAAGGGCAGTCCCGGCAATCAGCCCCAGCATTTT.

The chain couples TRBV25-1 to TRBJ2-1; TRBD1 matches 11 bases. Trimming removed 5 bases from V and 2 bases from J; junction bases left unmatched: 5. There are 16 residues in the CDR3. Germline CDR1 MGHDK, CDR2 SYGVNS. The CDR3 sequence: CASSQGQGATYNEQFF. In nucleotides, the CDR3 is TGTGCCAGCAGTCAAGGACAGGGGGCTACCTACAATGAGCAGTTCTTC.